One and the same sample provided the 32 T cell receptor beta chains below, sequenced in a study of blood T cell repertoires in COVID-19. Some clones are missing from TCRdb's copy, which holds only in-frame ones; the method was immunoSEQ multiplex PCR. The sample shows 210,000 or so clones, around 75% of them seen only once. The sequenced material came from peripheral blood. All receptors come from a human donor in a cohort sampled during active COVID-19.

The rearrangement joins TRBV30 to TRBJ2-5; TRBD2 agrees at 15 bases. There are 17 residues in the CDR3. Trimming removed 4 bases from V and 3 bases from J; junction bases left unmatched: 9. CDR1 is GTSNPN, CDR2 SVGIG, per germline (reference sequence). CDR3 protein: CAWTPGLAGGREETQYF. The CDR3 DNA reads TGTGCCTGGACCCCGGGACTAGCGGGAGGCCGGGAAGAGACCCAGTACTTC.

This chain uses TRBV9 with TRBJ2-7, with a tentative D call TRBD1 (5 bases). CDR1 and CDR2 (germline): SGDLS, YYNGEE. V dropped 0 bases and J dropped 0 bases, with 10 bases sitting between them. The CDR3 totals 15 residues. CDR3 amino acids: CASSVDGRASYEQYF. The CDR3 region has the DNA TGTGCCAGCAGCGTAGACGGCAGGGCCTCCTACGAGCAGTACTTC.

This chain connects TRBV19 to TRBJ2-7; 14 positions match TRBD2. This CDR3 is built from 14 residues. J was trimmed by 6 bases and V by 3 bases; bases with no gene match: 1. Germline assignment: CDR1 LNHDA and CDR2 SQIVND (reference sequence). In nucleotides, the CDR3 is TGTGCCAGTAGTATCGGACTAGCGGGAGGCGAGCAGTACTTC. It codes for CASSIGLAGGEQYF.

The J gene is TRBJ1-3, the V gene TRBV11-2; D perhaps matches TRBD1 (5 bases). The CDR3 has 17 residues. Trimming cost V 5 bases and J 4 bases, with 21 bases left between them. Germline CDR1 and CDR2: SGHAT and FQNNGV. The CDR3 is CASSTWGTAGSGNTIYF. DNA for the CDR3: TGTGCCAGCAGCACCTGGGGGACCGCGGGGTCGGGAAACACCATATATTTT.

The chain employs TRBV24-1 and TRBJ2-6, with D hard to call. V lost 8 bases to trimming and J lost 0 bases, with 13 bases between them. CDR3 length equals 16 residues. Germline values: CDR1 KGHDR, CDR2 SFDVKD. As DNA, the CDR3 is TGTGCCACCATGTATCAGGAAAACTCTGGGGCCAACGTCCTGACTTTC. It specifies CATMYQENSGANVLTF.

The chain carries TRBV30 and TRBJ1-5; D gene ambiguous. CDR3 length: 18 amino acids. V lost 0 bases and J lost 4, with 22 bases in between. CDR1 GTSNPN and CDR2 SVGIG come from the germline V gene (reference sequence). For the CDR3, the DNA is TGTGCCTGGAGTGTAGGGTGGAGACGGACGGGGAAAAATCAGCCCCAGCATTTT. Translating gives CAWSVGWRRTGKNQPQHF. Using reference TRBV30 and TRBJ1-5 for the parts outside the CDR3, the full variable domain is SQTIHQWPATLVQPVGSPLSLECTVEGTSNPNLYWYRQAAGRGLQLLFYSVGIGQISSEVPQNLSASRPQDRQFILSSKKLLLSDSGFYLCAWSVGWRRTGKNQPQHFGDGTRLSIL.

The genes are TRBV6-6 and TRBJ2-7; D remains ambiguous. CDR1 MNHNY and CDR2 SVGAGI come from the germline V gene (reference sequence). The CDR3 totals 14 residues. The germline V and J ends were trimmed by 2 bases and 4 bases, with 12 bases remaining between them. In nucleotides, the CDR3 is TGTGCCAGCAGTTACGGGTCAGGTCGGTACGAGCAGTACTTC. Its translation is CASSYGSGRYEQYF.

This clone appeared a single time. The chain recombines TRBV28 with TRBJ2-3; TRBD2 agrees at 12 bases. CDR1 and CDR2 from the germline V gene are MDHEN and SYDVKM. J gave up 3 bases and V 0 bases, and 4 bases lay outside the gene matches. The CDR3 is 17 residues long. This CDR3 is CASSLWASGRATDTQYF. Written as DNA, the CDR3 is TGTGCCAGCAGTTTATGGGCTAGCGGGAGGGCAACAGATACGCAGTATTTT.

The chain employs TRBV9 and TRBJ2-3; unclear D gene. Trimming removed 4 bases at V and 2 bases at J, with 14 bases between. The CDR3 has 15 amino acids. Germline CDR1 is SGDLS and CDR2 is YYNGEE. The CDR3 nucleotides read TGTGCCAGCAGCTCGACACCTATCTTCACAGATACGCAGTATTTT. Its translation is CASSSTPIFTDTQYF.

This chain links TRBV9 with TRBJ1-2, with D possibly matching TRBD1 (6 bases). V shed 0 bases and J shed 2 bases, with 17 bases lying between them. The CDR3 consists of 17 residues. Germline CDR1 SGDLS, CDR2 YYNGEE. The CDR3 region is CASSVGAGVMPNYGYTF. The CDR3 bases are TGTGCCAGCAGCGTAGGCGCAGGGGTTATGCCGAACTATGGCTACACCTTC.

The chain is built from TRBV28 and TRBJ2-2, with 9 bases that match TRBD1. Trimming at V came to 4 bases and at J to 0 bases, leaving 0 bases not matched to a gene. CDR3 length: 15 residues. From germline, CDR1 is MDHEN and CDR2 SYDVKM. The CDR3 nucleotides read TGTGCCAGCAGTTGGACAGGGGCGAACACCGGGGAGCTGTTTTTT. This encodes CASSWTGANTGELFF.

V is TRBV7-9 and J is TRBJ2-1, with TRBD2 identical over 9 bases. The CDR3 is made up of 15 amino acids. In germline, CDR1 is SEHNR, CDR2 FQNEAQ (reference sequence). Germline trimming cut 2 bases from V and 4 bases from J; bases unmatched to any gene: 3. The CDR3 protein is CASSLLAGTYNEQFF. Here the CDR3 DNA reads TGTGCCAGCAGCTTACTAGCGGGAACGTACAATGAGCAGTTCTTC.

This chain uses TRBV5-1 with TRBJ1-4; D uncertain. Germline CDR1 reads SGHRS; CDR2 reads YFSETQ. CDR3 length equals 16 residues. Trimming stripped 5 bases from V and 0 bases from J, with 14 bases between. The CDR3, as DNA: TGCGCCAGCAGGGAGGTTGGGTATGCAACTAATGAAAAACTGTTTTTT. The encoded protein is CASREVGYATNEKLFF.

The rearrangement links TRBV30 to TRBJ1-6; D ambiguous. Per the germline V gene, CDR1 is GTSNPN and CDR2 is SVGIG (reference sequence). V was cut by 0 bases and J by 0 bases, with 9 bases left in between. The CDR3 loop spans 16 amino acids. The CDR3 coding sequence is TGTGCCTGGAGTGTGTCAGGCAGCTCCTATAATTCACCCCTCCACTTT. It encodes CAWSVSGSSYNSPLHF.

In DNA, the CDR3 is TGTGCCAGCCCGATTATAAGTACAGGGGGCTCTAAGTTTTTTTACGAGCAGTACTTC. This codes for CASPIISTGGSKFFYEQYF. The V gene is TRBV18, the J gene TRBJ2-7; 9 nucleotides line up with TRBD1. V shed 8 bases, J shed 4 bases, and the junction held 24 bases outside the gene matches. Looked up from germline, CDR1 is KGHSH and CDR2 is LQKENI. This CDR3 is built from 19 residues.

The gene calls are TRBV25-1 and TRBJ1-2; no definite D call. The ends were cut back, 4 bases at V and 3 bases at J, with 9 bases in the middle. The germline CDR1 and CDR2 sequences are MGHDK and SYGVNS. CDR3 length: 13 amino acids. Written as DNA, the CDR3 is TGTGCCAGCAGTGGAGGGATCTACTATGGCTACACCTTC. Translating it yields CASSGGIYYGYTF.

This sequence joins TRBV3-1 (or the pseudogene TRBV3-2) and TRBJ2-5, with D uncertain. Trimming cost V 3 bases and J 0 bases, with 8 bases left between them. The germline V gene encodes CDR1 LGHDT and CDR2 YNNKEL (reference sequence). The CDR3 has 14 amino acids. The CDR3 sequence: CASSHSVYQETQYF. As DNA, the CDR3 is TGTGCCAGCAGCCATTCCGTGTACCAAGAGACCCAGTACTTC.

The chain couples TRBV4-2 to TRBJ1-5; a possible D gene is TRBD1 (6 bases). Germline V CDR1 and CDR2: LGHNA, YNFKEQ. CDR3 length: 17 amino acids. The V end lost 1 base, the J end lost 3 bases, and 16 bases lay between the germline ends. The CDR3 coding sequence is TGTGCCAGCAGCCAAGGGGTGCCAGCAGGGGCCAATCAGCCCCAGCATTTT. It encodes CASSQGVPAGANQPQHF.

The rearrangement uses TRBV4-3 and TRBJ1-2; weak D call: TRBD1 (6 bases). The CDR3 has 16 amino acids. V lost 4 bases and J lost 0, with 15 bases in between. The germline V gene encodes CDR1 LGHNA and CDR2 YSLEER. The CDR3 DNA reads as TGCGCCAGCAGCCGCGAGCTGCAGGGGCCTAACTATGGCTACACCTTC. This codes for CASSRELQGPNYGYTF.

This sequence joins TRBV7-9 and TRBJ1-2, with 7 bases that match TRBD1. The CDR3 consists of 15 residues. Germline CDR1 is SEHNR and CDR2 is FQNEAQ (reference sequence). V lost 1 base to trimming and J lost 6 bases; unmatched junction nucleotides: 8. The CDR3 coding sequence is TGTGCCAGCAGCTTAGTTACCGGACAGGCTCATGGCTACACCTTC. Encoded protein: CASSLVTGQAHGYTF.

V usage is TRBV25-1 and J usage is TRBJ1-1; D gene uncertain. This CDR3 spans 13 amino acids. Germline lookup yields CDR1 MGHDK and CDR2 SYGVNS. Trimming shortened V by 2 bases and J by 3 bases, and 7 bases separated the two germline ends. This chain's CDR3 is CASSEQQDTEAFF. CDR3 nucleotide sequence: TGTGCCAGCAGTGAACAACAAGACACTGAAGCTTTCTTT.

The chain has TRBV24-1 and TRBJ2-1; TRBD2 matches at 11 bases. Germline-derived CDR1 and CDR2 are KGHDR and SFDVKD. J was trimmed by 3 bases and V by 3 bases; bases with no gene match: 18. This CDR3 has 21 residues. The CDR3 bases are TGTGCCACCAGTGATCCGATAAGAGGACTAGCGGGTAGATTTCACTACAATGAGCAGTTCTTC. Its translation is CATSDPIRGLAGRFHYNEQFF.

The V gene is TRBV10-3, the J gene TRBJ2-7, with 11 bases identical to TRBD2. The germline V gene has CDR1 ENHRY and CDR2 SYGVKD. The CDR3 covers 15 residues. V was clipped by 3 bases and J by 3 bases; unmatched bases: 4. This CDR3 is CAISDSGRAFYEQYF. The CDR3, as DNA: TGTGCCATCAGTGATAGCGGGAGGGCCTTCTACGAGCAGTACTTC.

This chain links TRBV6-5 with TRBJ1-2, with TRBD1 as a possible D gene (5 bases). The V end was cut by 7 bases, the J end by 3 bases, with 15 bases between. This CDR3 contains 14 residues. Germline V lookup: CDR1 MNHEY, CDR2 SVGAGI. CDR3 protein: CASTNRLGYYGYTF. As DNA, the CDR3 is TGTGCCAGCACCAACAGGCTGGGGTACTATGGCTACACCTTC.

The chain recombines TRBV30 with TRBJ2-2, with a weak D call TRBD1 (6 bases). The CDR3 contains 16 residues. With 1 base removed from V and 3 bases from J, the gap between germline ends came to 15 bases. From germline, CDR1 is GTSNPN and CDR2 SVGIG (reference sequence). For the CDR3, the DNA is TGTGCCTGGAGTGCATACTACAGGGTGGACACCGGGGAGCTGTTTTTT. This sequence encodes CAWSAYYRVDTGELFF.

This chain links TRBV9 with TRBJ1-5; 9 bases map to TRBD1. The CDR3 length is 15 residues. Trimming removed 4 bases from V and 6 bases from J; junction bases left unmatched: 8. Germline CDR1 SGDLS, CDR2 YYNGEE. CDR3 bases: TGTGCCAGCAGCCCAGAGGACAGGGGCGGTCAGCCCCAGCATTTT. The encoded protein is CASSPEDRGGQPQHF. Based on the CDR3 plus reference TRBV9 and TRBJ1-5, the full variable domain is DSGVTQTPKHLITATGQRVTLRCSPRSGDLSVYWYQQSLDQGLQFLIQYYNGEERAKGNILERFSAQQFPDLHSELNLSSLELGDSALYFCASSPEDRGGQPQHFGDGTRLSIL.

The V call is TRBV3-1 (or the pseudogene TRBV3-2), the J call TRBJ2-1; D perhaps matches TRBD2 (6 bases). The V gene lost 1 base and the J gene lost 6 bases, with 16 bases spanning the gap. Germline V gene data show CDR1 as LGHDT and CDR2 as YNNKEL (reference sequence). The CDR3 covers 16 residues. CDR3 bases: TGTGCCAGCAGCCAAGCCGGTGGTAGCGGAAGCAATGAGCAGTTCTTC. Its translation is CASSQAGGSGSNEQFF.

The chain is built from TRBV9 and TRBJ1-2; 9 nucleotides agree with TRBD1. This CDR3 spans 15 amino acids. The J segment lost 3 bases and the V segment lost 4 bases, leaving 7 bases of the junction unmatched. The germline V gene encodes CDR1 SGDLS and CDR2 YYNGEE. The CDR3 loop is CASSPRTGGDYGYTF. The CDR3 coding sequence is TGTGCCAGCAGCCCCCGCACAGGGGGCGACTATGGCTACACCTTC.

J is TRBJ1-2 and V is TRBV30; D gene ambiguous. The CDR3 runs 13 residues. Germline assignment: CDR1 GTSNPN and CDR2 SVGIG (reference sequence). V lost 4 bases, J lost 4 bases, and 13 bases lay in between. CDR3 DNA sequence: TGTGCCTGGAACGGAGGAGCCGGCTATGGCTACACCTTC. The encoded protein is CAWNGGAGYGYTF.

This clone has only one observation. The chain uses TRBV7-2 and TRBJ1-1; 10 nucleotides align to TRBD1. Germline-derived CDR1 and CDR2 are SGHTA and FQGNSA. CDR3 length: 14 amino acids. With 3 bases clipped from V and 5 bases from J, the junction kept 3 bases outside the gene matches. In nucleotides, the CDR3 is TGTGCCAGCAGCTTGACAGGGGGCGTGACTGAAGCTTTCTTT. Protein sequence: CASSLTGGVTEAFF.

About this clone itself: Mismatch with germline at one junction end may stem from a read error. The V gene is TRBV18, the J gene TRBJ1-2; 8 nucleotides agree with TRBD1. CDR3 length equals 11 residues. Germline-derived CDR1 and CDR2 are KGHSH and LQKENI. CDR3 protein: CASSDRGPQSF. As DNA, the CDR3 is TGTGCCAGCTCAGACAGGGGACCGCAATCGTTC. Full variable domain (rest looked up from reference TRBV18 and TRBJ1-2): NAGVMQNPRHLVRRRGQEARLRCSPMKGHSHVYWYRQLPEEGLKFMVYLQKENIIDESGMPKERFSAEFPKEGPSILRIQQVVRGDSAAYFCASSDRGPQSFGSGTRLTVV.

In this sample, this clone turned up a few times. The V call is TRBV7-2, the J call TRBJ2-3, with 10 nucleotides matching TRBD2. V was pared by 1 base and J by 6 bases, with 1 base of the junction left unmatched. Germline assignment: CDR1 SGHTA and CDR2 FQGNSA. The CDR3 extends over 14 amino acids. CDR3 protein: CASSLGAGGDTQYF. As DNA, the CDR3 is TGTGCCAGCAGCTTAGGAGCGGGGGGGGATACGCAGTATTTT.